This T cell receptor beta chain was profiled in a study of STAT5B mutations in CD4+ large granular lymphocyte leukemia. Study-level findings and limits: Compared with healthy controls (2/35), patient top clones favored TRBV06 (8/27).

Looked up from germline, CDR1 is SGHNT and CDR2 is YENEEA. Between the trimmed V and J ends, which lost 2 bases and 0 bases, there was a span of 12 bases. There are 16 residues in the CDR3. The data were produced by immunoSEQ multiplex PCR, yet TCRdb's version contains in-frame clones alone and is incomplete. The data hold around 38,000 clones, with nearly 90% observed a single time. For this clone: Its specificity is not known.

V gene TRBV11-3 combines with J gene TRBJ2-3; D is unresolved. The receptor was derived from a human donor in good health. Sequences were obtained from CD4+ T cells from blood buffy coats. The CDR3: CASSLRPGESTDTQYF. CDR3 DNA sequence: TGTGCCAGCAGCTTACGGCCAGGCGAGAGCACAGATACGCAGTATTTT.